This T cell receptor beta chain was identified in a study of CD8 T cells in ankylosing spondylitis. Germline V gene data show CDR1 as MNHNS and CDR2 as SASEGT. This CDR3 is 17 amino acids long. The V gene end was trimmed by 4 bases and the J gene end by 0 bases; junction bases not matched to a gene: 11. General observations from the study: Several highly homologous variants formed a TCR beta motif that appeared characteristic of ankylosing spondylitis blood. Disease-linked clones were reportedly significantly enriched in matched ankylosing spondylitis synovial fluid.

As regards this clonotype: Its matching antigen is unknown.

Each CDR3 protein gets one entry after TCRdb re-called the 5' RACE reads with MiXCR. The repertoire includes about 500,000 distinct CDR3 sequences, roughly 12% of them detected once, and under 7.5% sits in the top ten. V and J are TRBV6-1 and TRBJ2-7, with 8 bases aligning to TRBD1. The receptor was derived from a male donor with ankylosing spondylitis. Sequences were obtained from blood, either unsorted or a sorted T cell fraction (not recorded which). The CDR3 here is CASSGSRTGTFSYEQYV. In DNA form, the CDR3 reads TGTGCCAGCAGTGGTTCTCGGACAGGGACATTCTCCTACGAGCAGTACGTC.